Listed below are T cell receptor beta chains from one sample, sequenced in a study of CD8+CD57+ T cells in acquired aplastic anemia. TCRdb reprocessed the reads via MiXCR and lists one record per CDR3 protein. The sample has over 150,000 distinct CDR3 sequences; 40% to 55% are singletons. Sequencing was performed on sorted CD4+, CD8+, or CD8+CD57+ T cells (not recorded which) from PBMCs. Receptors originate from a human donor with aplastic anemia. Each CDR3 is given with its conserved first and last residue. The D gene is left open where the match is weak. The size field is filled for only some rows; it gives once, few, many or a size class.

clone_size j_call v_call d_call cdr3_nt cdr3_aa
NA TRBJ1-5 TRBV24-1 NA TGTGCCACCAGTGATCCCGGGATAGGGGGGCAGCCCCAGCGTTTT CATSDPGIGGQPQRF
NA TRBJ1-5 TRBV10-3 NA TGTGCCATCAGTGTCGACTTTACGAGCGATCAGCCCCAGCATTTT CAISVDFTSDQPQHF
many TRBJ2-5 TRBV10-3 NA TGTGCCATCAGTGAGACAGGGGGGGAAGAGACCCAGTACTTC CAISETGGEETQYF
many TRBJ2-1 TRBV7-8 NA TGTGCCAGCAGCTCCACGACGGGGGATGAGCAGTTCTTC CASSSTTGDEQFF
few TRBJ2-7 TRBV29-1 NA TGCAGCGTTGTCGAGGACCTGGGATACGAGCAGTACTTC CSVVEDLGYEQYF
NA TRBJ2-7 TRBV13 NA TGTGCCAGCAGCCGGCCCGGCGAGCAGCACTTC CASSRPGEQHF
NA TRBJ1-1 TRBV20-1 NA TGCAGTGCTGAGCCCGAAAGCACTGAAGCTTTCTTT CSAEPESTEAFF
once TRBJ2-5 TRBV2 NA TGTGCCAGCAGTGGACGGGGGGCGGGAGAGACCCAGTACTTC CASSGRGAGETQYF
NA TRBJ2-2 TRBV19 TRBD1 TGTGCCAGTAGCTGGACAGGGGGCACCGGGGAGCTGTTTTTT CASSWTGGTGELFF
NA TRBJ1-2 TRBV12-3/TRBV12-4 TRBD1 TGTGCCAGCAGTTCTCGGGACAGGGACTATGGCTACACCTTC CASSSRDRDYGYTF
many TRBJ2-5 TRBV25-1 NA TGTGCCAGCAGTGAATCGGGGGGCGGAGAGACCCAGTACTTC CASSESGGGETQYF
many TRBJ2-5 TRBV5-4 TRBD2 TGTGCCAGCAGCTTGCCGACTAGCGGCGCGTTGGAGACCCAGTACTTC CASSLPTSGALETQYF
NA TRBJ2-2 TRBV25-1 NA TGTGCCAGCAGTGAGGGGAGGAACACCGGGGAGCTGTTTTTT CASSEGRNTGELFF
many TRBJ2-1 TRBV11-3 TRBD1 TGTGCCAGCAGCTTAAGGGACAGGGATGCTGAGCAGTTCTTC CASSLRDRDAEQFF